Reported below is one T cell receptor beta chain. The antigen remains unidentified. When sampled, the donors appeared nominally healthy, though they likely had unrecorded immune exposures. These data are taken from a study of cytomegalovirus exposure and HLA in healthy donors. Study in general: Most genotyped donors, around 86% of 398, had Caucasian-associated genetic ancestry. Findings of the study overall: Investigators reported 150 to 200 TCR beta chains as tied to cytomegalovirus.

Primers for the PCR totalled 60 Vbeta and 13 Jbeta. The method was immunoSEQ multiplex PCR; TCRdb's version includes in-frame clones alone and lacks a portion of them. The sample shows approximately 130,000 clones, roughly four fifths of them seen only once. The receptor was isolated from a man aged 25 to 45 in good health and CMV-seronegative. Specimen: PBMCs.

In DNA form, the CDR3 reads TGTGCCAGCAGCTTGGGGCCACTTGGAGAACTAGCGGGGGAGTACGAGCAGTACTTC. Its translation is CASSLGPLGELAGEYEQYF. V usage is TRBV5-4 and J usage is TRBJ2-7; the match to TRBD2 covers 11 bases. Per germline, CDR1 SGHNT and CDR2 YYREEE (reference sequence). The CDR3 totals 19 residues. V was clipped by 0 bases and J by 4 bases; unmatched bases: 15. The whole variable domain, filled in from reference TRBV5-4 and TRBJ2-7, reads ETGVTQSPTHLIKTRGQQVTLRCSSQSGHNTVSWYQQALGQGPQFIFQYYREEENGRGNFPPRFSGLQFPNYSSELNVNALELDDSALYLCASSLGPLGELAGEYEQYFGPGTRLTVT.